These T cell receptor beta chains were read from a single sample in a study of naive and memory T cell subsets. MiXCR was run by TCRdb on the UMI-ligation and nested PCR reads, yielding one entry per CDR3 protein. The data contain tens of thousands of distinct CDR3 sequences, about 14% of them singletons. The sequencing input was effector memory CD4+ T cells from blood. The receptors stem from a human donor in good health. The CDR3 runs from the conserved cysteine through the conserved F or W. The D gene is left open where the match is weak. Part of the rows lack a size; the others show once, few, many or a class for expanded clones.

v_call	cdr3_length	clone_size	j_call	d_call	cdr3_nt	cdr3_aa
TRBV27	13	-	TRBJ2-1	-	TGTGCCAGCAGTTGTGAAGGGGTCAATGAGCAGTTCTTC	CASSCEGVNEQFF
TRBV7-8	15	many	TRBJ1-1	TRBD1	TGTGCCAGCAGCCCAGGGGACAGGGCGGGTACTGAAGCTTTCTTT	CASSPGDRAGTEAFF
TRBV6-1	15	-	TRBJ2-1	-	TGTGCCAGCTCCAGGTCCCATGATATTTACAATGAGCAGTTCTTC	CASSRSHDIYNEQFF
TRBV30	13	many	TRBJ2-6	-	TGTGCCTGGATTAATGCCGGGGCCAACGTCCTGACTTTC	CAWINAGANVLTF
TRBV2	12	few	TRBJ2-3	-	TGTGCCAGCAGTGCCCTAGCAGATACGCAGTATTTT	CASSALADTQYF
TRBV9	14	few	TRBJ2-2	-	TGTGCCAGCAGCGTGGCGGGGGCACCCGGGGAGCTGTTTTTT	CASSVAGAPGELFF
TRBV11-2	18	many	TRBJ2-4	TRBD2	TGTGCCAGCAGCGCCCGACTAGCGGGAGAACTAGCCAAAAACATTCAGTACTTC	CASSARLAGELAKNIQYF
TRBV7-9	16	many	TRBJ2-5	TRBD2	TGTGCCAGCCCACCACCGGGACTAGCATCTGGGGAGACCCAGTACTTC	CASPPPGLASGETQYF
TRBV27	13	-	TRBJ2-5	-	TGTGCCAGCAGTTCGGGAGCACGGGAGACCCAGTACTTC	CASSSGARETQYF
TRBV21-1	16	-	TRBJ2-1	-	TGTGCCAGCAGCGGACCCACGGGAAGCTCCTACAATGAGCAGTTCTTC	CASSGPTGSSYNEQFF
TRBV2	16	-	TRBJ2-2	-	TGTGCCAGCAGTGAAGGGGGAACTTGGGCAACGGGGGAGCTGTTTTTT	CASSEGGTWATGELFF
TRBV7-9	15	many	TRBJ1-2	-	TGTGCCAGCAGCCCAGGGACAAACTACGGTTATGGCTACACCTTC	CASSPGTNYGYGYTF
TRBV7-3	15	-	TRBJ2-3	TRBD2	TGTGCCAGCAGCTCCGGGGGGACGAACCTCGATACGCAGTATTTT	CASSSGGTNLDTQYF
TRBV9	15	few	TRBJ2-5	-	TGTGCCAGCAGCGTAGATACTAAAGGTCTGGAGACCCAGTACTTC	CASSVDTKGLETQYF
TRBV20-1	16	few	TRBJ2-3	TRBD1	TGCAGTGCTAGAGCATCGGGGACAGGGGGCTATGTTACGCAGTATTTT	CSARASGTGGYVTQYF
TRBV5-1	15	few	TRBJ2-1	TRBD1	TGCGCCAGCAGCACGGGACAGGGGGCATATCATGAGCAGTTCTTC	CASSTGQGAYHEQFF
TRBV7-3	14	-	TRBJ2-3	TRBD1	TGTGCCAGCAGCCAAACAGGGGTAGCAGATACGCAGTATTTT	CASSQTGVADTQYF
TRBV5-1	14	many	TRBJ2-2	TRBD1	TGCGCCAGTGGGGACAGTGCGAACACCGGGGAGCTGTTTTTT	CASGDSANTGELFF
TRBV30	14	-	TRBJ2-1	-	TGTGCCTGGAGTGTTTTGGCAGGGGACAATGAGCGGTTCTTC	CAWSVLAGDNERFF
TRBV19	16	many	TRBJ2-1	TRBD2	TGTGCCAGTAGTAGGTTAACTAGCGGGGGCGGCAGAAAGCAGTTCTTC	CASSRLTSGGGRKQFF
TRBV10-3	12	few	TRBJ2-7	TRBD2	TGTGCCATCTCAAGGGAGCGGGGACTGCAGTACTTC	CAISRERGLQYF
TRBV12-3/TRBV12-4	15	many	TRBJ2-7	TRBD2	TGTGCCAGCACACCTCTAGCGGGAGCCATCCACGAGCAGTACTTC	CASTPLAGAIHEQYF
TRBV14	16	few	TRBJ1-1	TRBD1	TGTGCCAGCAGCCAGGACAGGGTGTACCGACACACTGAAGCTTTCTTT	CASSQDRVYRHTEAFF
TRBV12-3/TRBV12-4	13	few	TRBJ2-2	-	TGTGCCAGCAAAGACAGTTACACCGGGGAGCTGTTTTTT	CASKDSYTGELFF
TRBV6-5	14	-	TRBJ1-1	TRBD1	TGTGCCAGCAACGGGGACAGGGGCGACACTGAAGCTTTCTTT	CASNGDRGDTEAFF
TRBV10-2	14	-	TRBJ1-5	TRBD1	TGCGCCAGCAGTGGGAGACAGGGCGATCAGCCCCAGCATTTT	CASSGRQGDQPQHF
TRBV7-9	13	few	TRBJ1-3	-	TGTGCCAGCCAGGACATCGGTGGAAACACCATATATTTT	CASQDIGGNTIYF
TRBV20-1	16	-	TRBJ2-1	TRBD2	TGCAGTGCTCCGAAGGCGGGCCTAGCGGGAGGGGATGAGCAGTTCTTC	CSAPKAGLAGGDEQFF
TRBV5-5	18	-	TRBJ2-7	TRBD2	TGTGCCAGCAGCTTCAAGCGGGAGGCATCTGCTCCTTACTACGAGCAGTACTTC	CASSFKREASAPYYEQYF
TRBV5-5	15	many	TRBJ1-1	-	TGTGCCAGCAGCTTGCGGCCAGGTAGGAACACTGAAGCTTTCTTT	CASSLRPGRNTEAFF
TRBV3-1	14	-	TRBJ2-7	-	TGTGCCAGCAGCCGGTCCTTCCCTTCCTACGAGCAGTACTTC	CASSRSFPSYEQYF
TRBV7-6	18	many	TRBJ2-3	-	TGTGCCAGCAGCTTAGCAGCCGGTTGGAGCCTTAGCACAGATACGCAGTATTTT	CASSLAAGWSLSTDTQYF
TRBV29-1	14	few	TRBJ2-3	TRBD1	TGCAGCGTTGAAGTCACAGGGGGCACAGATACGCAGTATTTT	CSVEVTGGTDTQYF
TRBV20-1	14	-	TRBJ2-7	TRBD1	TGCAGTGCTACGGGACAGGGGGCCACCTACGAGCAGTACTTC	CSATGQGATYEQYF
TRBV7-6	15	-	TRBJ2-4	-	TGTGCCAGCAGCCGCAGGTACCGGGCCAAAAACATTCAGTACTTC	CASSRRYRAKNIQYF
TRBV14	13	-	TRBJ1-2	TRBD1	TGTGCCAGCAGCCAGGACAGGGGGAATGGCTACACCTTC	CASSQDRGNGYTF
TRBV28	13	many	TRBJ1-5	-	TGTGCCAGCAGCATGACAGGCAATCAGCCCCAGCATTTT	CASSMTGNQPQHF
TRBV27	15	few	TRBJ2-4	-	TGTGCCAGCAGTTCGAGAGGGGGAGTCAAAAACATTCAGTACTTC	CASSSRGGVKNIQYF
TRBV20-1	11	-	TRBJ1-2	-	TGCAGTGCTAGTGCCAACTATGGCTACACCTTC	CSASANYGYTF
TRBV5-6	13	few	TRBJ1-1	TRBD1	TGTGCCAGCAGCGACCGGGACAGGGCAGAAGCTTTCTTT	CASSDRDRAEAFF
TRBV7-9	16	few	TRBJ2-1	TRBD2	TGTGCCAGCAGCCCGGGACTAGCGGCCTCCTACAATGAGCAGTTCTTC	CASSPGLAASYNEQFF
TRBV28	13	many	TRBJ2-7	-	TGTGCCAGCAGTTTCTCCGGGGGCTACGAGCAGTACTTC	CASSFSGGYEQYF
TRBV20-1	11	many	TRBJ2-1	-	TGCAGTGCAGAGGACTACAATGAGCAGTTCTTC	CSAEDYNEQFF
TRBV11-2	13	-	TRBJ1-3	-	TGTGCCAGCAGCTTAGCCGGTGGAAACACCATATATTTT	CASSLAGGNTIYF
TRBV3-1	14	few	TRBJ1-2	-	TGTGCCAGCAGCCAAGATGGCGGGGGCGCGAGGTACACCTTC	CASSQDGGGARYTF
TRBV7-9	15	many	TRBJ1-1	-	TGTGCCAGCAGCTCAGCGCGGCGGAGGGTCACTGAAGCTTTCTTT	CASSSARRRVTEAFF
TRBV2	13	-	TRBJ2-1	TRBD1	TGTGCCAGCAGTTACTTCCCCGGGACAGGGGTGCTCTTC	CASSYFPGTGVLF
TRBV7-9	13	few	TRBJ2-7	-	TGTGCCAGCAGCTTAAGAGGGATCGGCGAGCAGTACTTC	CASSLRGIGEQYF
TRBV5-1	17	-	TRBJ2-3	TRBD2	TGCGCCAGCACCCCGGGAGGTGGACTAGCATTTACAGATACGCAGTATTTT	CASTPGGGLAFTDTQYF
TRBV3-1	14	-	TRBJ1-1	TRBD1	TGTGCCAGCCAAAGGACAGGAGAGAACACTGAAGCTTTCTTT	CASQRTGENTEAFF
TRBV7-9	13	-	TRBJ1-1	-	TGTGCCAGCAGCTTTACGGTGAACACTGAAGCTTTCTTT	CASSFTVNTEAFF
TRBV4-2	17	few	TRBJ2-1	TRBD2	TGTGCCAGCAGCCAAGTAGCTAGCGGGAGCTCCTACAATGAGCAGTTCTTC	CASSQVASGSSYNEQFF
TRBV5-6	15	few	TRBJ1-1	-	TGTGCCAGCAGCTTGGCCTGGGGGGTGAACACTGAAGCTTTCTTT	CASSLAWGVNTEAFF
TRBV2	13	many	TRBJ2-7	TRBD1	TGTGCCAGCAGTGGACAGGGGGCCTACGAGCAGTACTTC	CASSGQGAYEQYF
TRBV28	15	-	TRBJ1-6	-	TGTGCCAGCAGTTCCCGTGCAGGGACCATAGGACCCCTCCACTTT	CASSSRAGTIGPLHF
TRBV20-1	15	medium-sized	TRBJ1-5	-	TGCAGTGCTAGTTGGGGAAGTATTGGCAATCAGCCCCAGCATTTT	CSASWGSIGNQPQHF
TRBV15	15	few	TRBJ2-1	-	TGTGCCACCAGCAAGGACTGTCCTAACTACAATGAGCAGTTCTTC	CATSKDCPNYNEQFF
TRBV5-4	16	few	TRBJ2-3	-	TGTGCCAGCAGCCCACCCCCCCCGGGCGGCACAGATACGCAGTATTTT	CASSPPPPGGTDTQYF